Given below is one T cell receptor (beta chain) in context. As yet, its antigen is unknown. This sample was included in a study of T-cell memory formation after mild COVID-19. Study background: Largely, TCR clusters stayed within a single donor.

One entry per CDR3 protein, called by TCRdb with MiXCR from the 5' RACE reads. The sample yields approximately 250,000 distinct CDR3 sequences, approximately 15% seen once. Study-level findings and limits: The main location of contracting CD4+ clones was CM and EM, and that of contracting CD8+ clones was EMRA. Clones that got smaller from day 15 to 85 had even CD4/CD8, while clones growing later tipped toward CD4+.

Germline values: CDR1 DFQATT, CDR2 SNEGSKA (reference sequence). Between the trimmed V and J ends, which lost 0 bases and 6 bases, there was a span of 12 bases. The CDR3 extends over 14 amino acids. The sequencing sample was made of PBMCs or a T cell subset sorted from them (not recorded which). J is TRBJ1-5 and V is TRBV20-1, with D perhaps TRBD1 (6 bases). This sequence originates from an adult woman who had mild COVID-19 (a few samples of this study predate the infection). Cell type and time point are not known. CDR3 DNA sequence: TGCAGTGCTAGAGATGGGGGGCCGATTCAGCCCCAGCATTTT. Residues: CSARDGGPIQPQHF.